This TCR beta chain was found in a study of regulatory T cells in long-lasting Graves disease. CDR3-region Arm-PCR and iRepertoire HTBI primers produced the TCR beta libraries. MiXCR, run by TCRdb on the multiplex PCR reads, gives a single entry per CDR3 protein. The sample holds fewer than 550,000 distinct CDR3 sequences, about 17% seen once. Described time point: newly diagnosed GD, antithyroid drugs for less than 3 months. The TCR library was prepared using RNA isolated from PBMCs. From each patient, around 9 milliliters of peripheral blood was drawn and collected into an EDTA anticoagulant tube. This clonotype has more than one count but fewer than ten. Its antigen is undetermined. Findings and limits, study-wide: The persistent group shared some 2,700 public clonotypes, more than the approximately 880 shared by new patients.

The CDR3 consists of 15 residues. CDR1 SEHNR and CDR2 FQNEAQ come from the germline V gene (reference sequence). V dropped 3 bases and J dropped 3; count of bases not matched to a gene: 5. These data were also reused for a study on T cells in Graves' hyperthyroidism and ophthalmopathy. That source reports: An initial round of RT-PCR targeting the TCR CDR3 relied on the HTBI primer set.

The clonotype comes from a woman aged 18-29 years with Graves disease. The specimen was peripheral blood mononuclear cells (PBMCs), collected at new diagnosis, from a patient treated with antithyroid drugs. The V call is TRBV7-9, the J call TRBJ1-1, with TRBD1 identical over 9 bases. CDR3 nucleotide sequence: TGTGCCAGCAGCTTGGGACAGGGATCTGACACTGAAGCTTTCTTT. This encodes CASSLGQGSDTEAFF.